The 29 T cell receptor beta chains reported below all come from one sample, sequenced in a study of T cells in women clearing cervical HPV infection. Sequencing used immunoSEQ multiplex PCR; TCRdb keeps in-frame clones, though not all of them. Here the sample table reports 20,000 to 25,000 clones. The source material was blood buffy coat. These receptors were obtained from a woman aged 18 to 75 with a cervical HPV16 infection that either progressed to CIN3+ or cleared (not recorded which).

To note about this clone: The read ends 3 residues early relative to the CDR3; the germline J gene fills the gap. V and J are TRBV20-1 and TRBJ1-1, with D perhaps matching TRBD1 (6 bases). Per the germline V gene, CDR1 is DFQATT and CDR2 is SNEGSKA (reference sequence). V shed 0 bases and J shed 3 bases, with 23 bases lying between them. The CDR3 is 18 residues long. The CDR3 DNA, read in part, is TGCAGTGCTAGAGATCCCCAAACGGTCGACAGGTCGGACACTGAA. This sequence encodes CSARDPQTVDRSDTE. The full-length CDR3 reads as CSARDPQTVDRSDTEAFF.

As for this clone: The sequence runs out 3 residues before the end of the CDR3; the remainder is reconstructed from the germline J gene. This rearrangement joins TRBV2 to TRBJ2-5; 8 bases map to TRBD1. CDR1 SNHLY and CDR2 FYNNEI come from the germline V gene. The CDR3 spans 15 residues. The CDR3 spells CASCQDRVGLDTQYF. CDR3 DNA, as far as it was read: TGTGCCAGCTGCCAGGACAGGGTCGGTTTAGATACC.

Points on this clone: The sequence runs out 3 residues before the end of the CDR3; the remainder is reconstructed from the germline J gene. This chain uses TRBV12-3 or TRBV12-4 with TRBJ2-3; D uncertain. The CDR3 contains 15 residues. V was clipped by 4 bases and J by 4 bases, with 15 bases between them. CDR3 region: CASSSFPGRADTQYF. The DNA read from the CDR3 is TGTGCCAGCAGTTCATTTCCGGGTCGAGCAGATACG.

CDR3 DNA, as far as it was read: TGTGCCAGCAGTTTGGCGGGGCCGTACAATGAG. Its translation: CASSLAGPYNE. The complete CDR3 reads CASSLAGPYNEQFF. This chain joins TRBV6-2 or TRBV6-3 and TRBJ2-1, with a possible D match to TRBD2 (6 bases). The read stops 3 residues short of the end of the CDR3; the missing end is completed from the germline J gene. The V and J ends lost 4 bases and 4 bases respectively, with 11 bases between them. The length of the CDR3 is 14 residues. Germline V gene lookup returns CDR1 MNHEY and CDR2 SVGEGT.

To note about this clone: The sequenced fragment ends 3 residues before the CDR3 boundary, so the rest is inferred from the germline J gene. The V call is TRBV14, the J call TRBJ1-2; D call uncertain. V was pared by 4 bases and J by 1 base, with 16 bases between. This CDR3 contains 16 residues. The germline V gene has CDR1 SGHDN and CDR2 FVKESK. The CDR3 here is CASSPSLGSFNYGYTF. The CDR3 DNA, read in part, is TGTGCCAGCAGCCCATCCCTCGGGTCTTTTAACTATGGC.

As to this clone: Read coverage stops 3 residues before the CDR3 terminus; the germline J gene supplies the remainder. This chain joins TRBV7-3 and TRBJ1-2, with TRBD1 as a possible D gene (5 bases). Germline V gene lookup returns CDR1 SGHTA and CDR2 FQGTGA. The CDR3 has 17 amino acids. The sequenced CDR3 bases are TGTGCCAGCAGCTTAACGGAGGTAACAGGAGGATACAATGAC. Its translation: CASSLTEVTGGYND. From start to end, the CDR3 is CASSLTEVTGGYNDYTF.

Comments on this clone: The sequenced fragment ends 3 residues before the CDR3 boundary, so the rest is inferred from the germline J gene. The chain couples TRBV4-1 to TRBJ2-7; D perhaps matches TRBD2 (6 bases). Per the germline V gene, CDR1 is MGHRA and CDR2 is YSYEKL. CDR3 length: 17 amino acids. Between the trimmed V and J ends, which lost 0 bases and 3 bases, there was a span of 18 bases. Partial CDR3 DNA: TGCGCCAGCAGCCAAGAAAATGAAGGAGCGGGTCTCTACGAG. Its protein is CASSQENEGAGLYE. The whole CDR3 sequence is CASSQENEGAGLYEQYF.

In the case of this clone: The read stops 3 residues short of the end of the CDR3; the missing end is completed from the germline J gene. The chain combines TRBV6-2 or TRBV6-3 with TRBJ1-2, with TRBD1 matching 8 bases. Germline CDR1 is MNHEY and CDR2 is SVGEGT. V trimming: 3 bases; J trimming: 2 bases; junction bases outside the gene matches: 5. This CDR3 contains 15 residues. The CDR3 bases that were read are TGTGCCAGCAGTTATATCACAGGGGGGAACTATGGC. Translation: CASSYITGGNYG. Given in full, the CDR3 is CASSYITGGNYGYTF.

Partial CDR3 DNA: TGTGCCAGCAGTGAAGAAGCGGGAGGGAGCTACGAG. It specifies CASSEEAGGSYE. Given in full, the CDR3 is CASSEEAGGSYEQYF. The V and J genes are TRBV2 and TRBJ2-7; 10 bases fit TRBD2. From the germline J gene comes the end of the CDR3, since the read stops 3 residues before it. Germline V lookup: CDR1 SNHLY, CDR2 FYNNEI. The junction had 3 bases not matched to a gene; V was cut back by 1 base and J by 3 bases. The CDR3 is made up of 15 amino acids.

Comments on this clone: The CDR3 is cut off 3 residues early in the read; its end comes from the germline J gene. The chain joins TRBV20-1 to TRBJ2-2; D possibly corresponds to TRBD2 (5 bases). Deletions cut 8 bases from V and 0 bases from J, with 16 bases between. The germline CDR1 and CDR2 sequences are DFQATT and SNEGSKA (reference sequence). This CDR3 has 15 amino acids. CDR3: CSSEAAEANTGELFF. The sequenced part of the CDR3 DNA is TGCAGTTCCGAGGCAGCGGAAGCGAACACCGGGGAG.

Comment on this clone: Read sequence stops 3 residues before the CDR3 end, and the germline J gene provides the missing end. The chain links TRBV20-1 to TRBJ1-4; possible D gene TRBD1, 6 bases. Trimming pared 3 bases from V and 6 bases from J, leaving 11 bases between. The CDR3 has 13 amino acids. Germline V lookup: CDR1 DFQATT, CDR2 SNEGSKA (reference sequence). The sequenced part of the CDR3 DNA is TGCAGTGCTAGCAGGGACACCTATGAAAAA. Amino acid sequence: CSASRDTYEK. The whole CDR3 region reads CSASRDTYEKLFF.

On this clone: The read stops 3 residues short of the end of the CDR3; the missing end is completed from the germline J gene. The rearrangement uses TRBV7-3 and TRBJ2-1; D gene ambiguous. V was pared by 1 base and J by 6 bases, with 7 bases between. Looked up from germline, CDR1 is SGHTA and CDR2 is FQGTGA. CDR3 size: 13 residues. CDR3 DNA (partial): TGTGCCAGCAGCTTAAGTCGTGTCAATGAG. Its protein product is CASSLSRVNE. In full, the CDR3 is CASSLSRVNEQFF.

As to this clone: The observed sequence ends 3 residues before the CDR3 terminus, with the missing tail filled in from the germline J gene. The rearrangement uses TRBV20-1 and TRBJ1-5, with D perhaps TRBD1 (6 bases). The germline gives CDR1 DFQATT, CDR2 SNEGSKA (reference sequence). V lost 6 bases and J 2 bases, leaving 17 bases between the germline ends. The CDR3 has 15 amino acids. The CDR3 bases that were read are TGCAGTGCGGAAGGGGAAGGGGGGGGCAATCAGCCC. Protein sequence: CSAEGEGGGNQP. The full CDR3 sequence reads CSAEGEGGGNQPQHF.

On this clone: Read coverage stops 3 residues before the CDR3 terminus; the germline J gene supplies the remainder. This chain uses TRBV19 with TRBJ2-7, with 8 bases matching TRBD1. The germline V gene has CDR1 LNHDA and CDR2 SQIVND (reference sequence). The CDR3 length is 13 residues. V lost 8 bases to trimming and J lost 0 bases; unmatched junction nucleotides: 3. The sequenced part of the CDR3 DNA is TGTGCCAGTGCGGACAGGGCCTCCTACGAG. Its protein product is CASADRASYE. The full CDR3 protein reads CASADRASYEQYF.

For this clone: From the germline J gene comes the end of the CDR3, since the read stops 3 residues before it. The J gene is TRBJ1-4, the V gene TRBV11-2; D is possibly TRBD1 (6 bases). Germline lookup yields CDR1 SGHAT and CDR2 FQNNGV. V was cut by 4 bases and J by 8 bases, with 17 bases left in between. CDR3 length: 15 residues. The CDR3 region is CASSSVTGWGEKLFF. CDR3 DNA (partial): TGTGCCAGCAGCTCGGTTACAGGGTGGGGCGAAAAA.

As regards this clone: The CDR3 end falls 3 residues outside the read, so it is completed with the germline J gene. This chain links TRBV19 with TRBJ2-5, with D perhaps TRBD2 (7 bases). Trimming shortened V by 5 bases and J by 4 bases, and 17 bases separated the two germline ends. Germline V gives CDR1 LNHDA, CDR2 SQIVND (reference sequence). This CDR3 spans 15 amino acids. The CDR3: CASSGGAGWGETQYF. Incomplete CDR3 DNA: TGTGCCAGTAGTGGGGGGGCGGGGTGGGGAGAGACC.

The CDR3 loop is CASSEAGGQRIPYGYTF. CDR3 bases read: TGTGCCAGCAGTGAAGCGGGCGGGCAGAGGATACCCTATGGC. The chain joins TRBV2 to TRBJ1-2; D unresolved. The read falls 3 residues short of the CDR3 end, and the missing part is taken from the germline J gene. V dropped 0 bases and J dropped 4 bases, with 18 bases sitting between them. Germline V gene sequence: CDR1 SNHLY, CDR2 FYNNEI. This CDR3 is 17 amino acids long.

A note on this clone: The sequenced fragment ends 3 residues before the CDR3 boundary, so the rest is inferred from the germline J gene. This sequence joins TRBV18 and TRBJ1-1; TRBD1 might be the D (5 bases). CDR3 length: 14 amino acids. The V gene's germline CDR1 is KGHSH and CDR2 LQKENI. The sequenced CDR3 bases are TGTGCCAGCTCACCGGGACTAGTGAGAGATACG. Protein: CASSPGLVRDT. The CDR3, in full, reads CASSPGLVRDTAFF.

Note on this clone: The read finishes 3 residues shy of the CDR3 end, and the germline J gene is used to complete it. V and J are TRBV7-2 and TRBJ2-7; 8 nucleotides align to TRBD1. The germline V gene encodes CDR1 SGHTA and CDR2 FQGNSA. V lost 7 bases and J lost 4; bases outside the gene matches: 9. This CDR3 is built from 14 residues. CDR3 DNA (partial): TGTGCCAGCACCCAGACAGGGGCGACATACGAG. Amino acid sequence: CASTQTGATYE. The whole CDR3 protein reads CASTQTGATYEQYF.

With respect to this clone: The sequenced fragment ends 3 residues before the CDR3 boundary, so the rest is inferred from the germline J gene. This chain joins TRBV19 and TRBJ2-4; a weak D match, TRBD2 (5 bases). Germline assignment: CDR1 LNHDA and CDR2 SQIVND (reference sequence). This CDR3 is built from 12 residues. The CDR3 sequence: CASSRGPYGQYF. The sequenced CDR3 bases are TGTGCCAGTAGTCGGGGTCCCTATGGT.

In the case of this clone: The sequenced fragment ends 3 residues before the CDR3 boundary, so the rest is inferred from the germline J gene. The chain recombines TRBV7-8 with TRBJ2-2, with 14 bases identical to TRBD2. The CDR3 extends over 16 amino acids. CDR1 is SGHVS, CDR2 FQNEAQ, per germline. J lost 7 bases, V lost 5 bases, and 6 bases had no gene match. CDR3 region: CASSKRLAGGVGELFF. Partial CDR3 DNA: TGTGCCAGCAGCAAAAGACTAGCGGGAGGGGTCGGGGAG.

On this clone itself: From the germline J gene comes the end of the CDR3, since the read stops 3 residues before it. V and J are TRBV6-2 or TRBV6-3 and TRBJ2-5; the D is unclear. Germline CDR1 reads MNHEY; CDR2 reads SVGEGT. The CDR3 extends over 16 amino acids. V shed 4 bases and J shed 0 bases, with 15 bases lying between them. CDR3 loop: CASSSPFRVDQETQYF. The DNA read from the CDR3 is TGTGCCAGCAGTTCCCCCTTTAGGGTCGACCAAGAGACC.

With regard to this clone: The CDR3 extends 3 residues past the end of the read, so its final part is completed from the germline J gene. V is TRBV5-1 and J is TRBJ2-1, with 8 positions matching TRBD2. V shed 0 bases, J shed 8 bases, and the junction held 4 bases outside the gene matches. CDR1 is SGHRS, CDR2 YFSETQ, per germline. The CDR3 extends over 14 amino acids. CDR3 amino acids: CASSLVGTRDEQFF. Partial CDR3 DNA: TGCGCCAGCAGCTTGGTGGGGACTAGGGATGAG. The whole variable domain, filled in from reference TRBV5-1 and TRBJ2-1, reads KAGVTQTPRYLIKTRGQQVTLSCSPISGHRSVSWYQQTPGQGLQFLFEYFSETQRNKGNFPGRFSGRQFSNSRSEMNVSTLELGDSALYLCASSLVGTRDEQFFGPGTRLTVL.

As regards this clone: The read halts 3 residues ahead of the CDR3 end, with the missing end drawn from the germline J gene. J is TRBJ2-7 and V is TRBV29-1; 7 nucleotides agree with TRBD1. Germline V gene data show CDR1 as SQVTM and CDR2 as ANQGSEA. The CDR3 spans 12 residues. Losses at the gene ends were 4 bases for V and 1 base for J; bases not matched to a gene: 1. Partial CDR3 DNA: TGCAGCGTTGTACAGGGGTCCTACGAG. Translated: CSVVQGSYE. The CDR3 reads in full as CSVVQGSYEQYF.

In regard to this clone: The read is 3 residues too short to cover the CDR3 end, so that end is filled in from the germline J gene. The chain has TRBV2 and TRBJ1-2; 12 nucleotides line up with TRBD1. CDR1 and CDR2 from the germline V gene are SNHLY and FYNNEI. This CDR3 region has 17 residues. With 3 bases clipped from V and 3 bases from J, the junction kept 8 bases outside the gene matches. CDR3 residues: CASSDNRDRGPDYGYTF. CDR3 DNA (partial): TGTGCCAGCAGTGACAACCGGGACAGGGGGCCCGACTATGGC.

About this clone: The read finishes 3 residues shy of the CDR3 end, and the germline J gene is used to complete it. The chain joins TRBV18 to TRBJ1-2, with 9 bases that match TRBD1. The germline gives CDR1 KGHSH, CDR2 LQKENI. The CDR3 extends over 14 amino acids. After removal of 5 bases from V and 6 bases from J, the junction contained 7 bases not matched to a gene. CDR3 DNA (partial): TGTGCCAGCTCAGAATGGACAGGGGATAATGGC. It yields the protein CASSEWTGDNG. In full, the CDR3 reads CASSEWTGDNGYTF.

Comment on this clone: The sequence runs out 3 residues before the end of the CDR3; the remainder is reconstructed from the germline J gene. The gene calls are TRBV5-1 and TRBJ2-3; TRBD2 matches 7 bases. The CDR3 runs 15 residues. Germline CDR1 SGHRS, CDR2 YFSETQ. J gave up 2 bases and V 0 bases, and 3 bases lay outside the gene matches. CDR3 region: CASSLGGLSTDTQYF. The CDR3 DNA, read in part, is TGCGCCAGCAGCTTGGGGGGACTATCCACAGATACG. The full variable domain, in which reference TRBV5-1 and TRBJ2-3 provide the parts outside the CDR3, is KAGVTQTPRYLIKTRGQQVTLSCSPISGHRSVSWYQQTPGQGLQFLFEYFSETQRNKGNFPGRFSGRQFSNSRSEMNVSTLELGDSALYLCASSLGGLSTDTQYFGPGTRLTVL.

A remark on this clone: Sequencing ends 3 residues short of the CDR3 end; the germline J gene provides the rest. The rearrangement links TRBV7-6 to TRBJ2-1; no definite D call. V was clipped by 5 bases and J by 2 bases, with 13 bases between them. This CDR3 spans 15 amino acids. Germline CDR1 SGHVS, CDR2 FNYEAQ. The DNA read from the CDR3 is TGTGCCAGCAGCCCCCCCGTAGTGACCTACAATGAG. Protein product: CASSPPVVTYNE. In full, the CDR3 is CASSPPVVTYNEQFF.

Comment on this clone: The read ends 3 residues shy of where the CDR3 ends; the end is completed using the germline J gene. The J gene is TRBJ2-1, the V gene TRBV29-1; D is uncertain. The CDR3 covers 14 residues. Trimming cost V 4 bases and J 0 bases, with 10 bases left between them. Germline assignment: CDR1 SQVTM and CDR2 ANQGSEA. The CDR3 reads CSVGGTSSYNEQFF. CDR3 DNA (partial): TGCAGCGTTGGAGGCACGAGCTCCTACAATGAG.